The present entry profiles one T cell receptor (beta chain) with its context. The data were obtained in a study of blood T cell repertoires in COVID-19. Overall study context: The United States, Italy and Spain supplied acute and convalescent COVID-19 samples. Nucleic acid was either cDNA or gDNA, and it came from T cells, B-cell-depleted T cells, or PBMCs.

Authors' methods: From reference gene primer amplification, estimates of nucleated cell counts were derived. Libraries were prepared by immunoSEQ multiplex PCR; TCRdb keeps only in-frame clonotypes and omits some of them. V and J calls and clone size are copied from that table; D and trimming were computed from the DNA. The sample yields around 150,000 clones, 70% to 90% seen once. Per the germline V gene, CDR1 is LGHDT and CDR2 is YNNKEL (reference sequence). Trimming removed 4 bases from V and 4 bases from J, with 10 bases in between. This CDR3 has 13 residues. The sample was peripheral blood. The TCR sequence derives from a man aged 40-49 years with acute or convalescent COVID-19. The chain employs TRBV3-1 (or the pseudogene TRBV3-2) and TRBJ1-2; D might be TRBD1 (5 bases). CDR3 bases: TGTGCCAGCAGCCGGCACAGGACCTATGGCTACACCTTC. Amino acid sequence: CASSRHRTYGYTF.